The 10 T cell receptor beta chains below were found in one sample sequenced in a study of regulatory T cells in long-lasting Graves disease. TCR beta libraries were built with iRepertoire HTBI primers and Arm-PCR of CDR3 regions. One entry per CDR3 protein results from TCRdb running MiXCR on the multiplex PCR reads. The repertoire holds 500,000 or so distinct CDR3 sequences, with around 13% as singletons. The time point was: newly diagnosed GD, antithyroid drugs for less than 3 months. Extracted RNA from PBMCs served as the source of the TCR library. These sequences were also reported in another study, on T cells in Graves' hyperthyroidism and ophthalmopathy.

Sequencing used peripheral blood mononuclear cells (PBMCs), obtained at new diagnosis, from a patient treated with antithyroid drugs. The source of these receptors is a woman aged 50 to 65 with Graves disease.

This rearrangement joins TRBV19 to TRBJ2-1, with 8 nucleotides matching TRBD2. V lost 8 bases to trimming and J lost 0 bases; unmatched junction nucleotides: 3. CDR3 length: 14 residues. Per germline, CDR1 LNHDA and CDR2 SQIVND (reference sequence). In DNA form, the CDR3 reads TGTGCCAGTTTAAGCGGGAGCTCCTACAATGAGCAGTTCTTC. Its protein is CASLSGSSYNEQFF.

This clonotype has a count of ten or more. The chain employs TRBV10-2 and TRBJ2-7; no clear D. Trimming took 8 bases from V and 0 from J, leaving 8 bases between them. Germline assignment: CDR1 WSHSY and CDR2 SAAADI. This CDR3 comprises 12 residues. The CDR3 bases are TGCGCCAGCGGAGATAGCTCCTACGAGCAGTACTTC. It specifies CASGDSSYEQYF.

This clonotype was seen ten or more times. The chain is built from TRBV13 and TRBJ2-2, with 10 bases that match TRBD2. Germline trimming cut 5 bases from V and 1 base from J; bases unmatched to any gene: 4. The CDR3 length is 16 residues. The germline CDR1 and CDR2 sequences are PRHDT and FYEKMQ (reference sequence). This CDR3 reads CASSRGLAENTGELFF. The CDR3 DNA sequence: TGTGCCAGCAGCCGAGGACTAGCGGAGAACACCGGGGAGCTGTTTTTT.

On this clonotype: A single base is all that separates this from a far larger clone, so a read error is likely. V and J are TRBV9 and TRBJ2-1; 9 nucleotides agree with TRBD2. The CDR3 loop spans 14 amino acids. Per the germline V gene, CDR1 is SGDLS and CDR2 is YYNGEE. After removal of 2 bases from V and 3 bases from J, the junction contained 0 bases not matched to a gene. CDR3 nucleotides: TGTGCCAGCAGCGTGACTAGCGGCTACAATGAGCAGTTCTTC. Translation: CASSVTSGYNEQFF.

The chain employs TRBV7-6 and TRBJ2-2; tentative D call: TRBD2 (5 bases). Trimming cost V 4 bases and J 4 bases, with 19 bases left between them. Germline loops: CDR1 SGHVS, CDR2 FNYEAQ. This CDR3 has 17 amino acids. This CDR3 is CASSSGRGRLFTGELFF. Here the CDR3 DNA reads TGTGCCAGCAGCTCCGGTCGGGGAAGGTTATTCACCGGGGAGCTGTTTTTT.

This clonotype occurred many times. The chain recombines TRBV6-1 with TRBJ1-5; D not resolved. The CDR3 runs 14 residues. CDR1 is MNHNS and CDR2 is SASEGT in the germline V gene. Trimming pared 3 bases from V and 3 bases from J, leaving 9 bases between. The CDR3 reads CASSDRSYNQPQHF. In DNA, the CDR3 is TGTGCCAGCAGTGACAGATCATACAATCAGCCCCAGCATTTT.

This clonotype was counted at least ten times. The V gene is TRBV7-3, the J gene TRBJ2-2; TRBD2 aligns across 13 bases. The CDR3 contains 16 residues. V dropped 4 bases and J dropped 7; count of bases not matched to a gene: 6. Germline CDR1 is SGHTA and CDR2 is FQGTGA. As DNA, the CDR3 is TGTGCCAGCAGCTCACTAGCGGGAGGGCCCGTCGGGGAGCTGTTTTTT. It specifies CASSSLAGGPVGELFF.

There are many counts of this clonotype. The gene calls are TRBV28 and TRBJ1-4, with D possibly being TRBD1 (5 bases). From germline, CDR1 is MDHEN and CDR2 SYDVKM. Trimming stripped 5 bases from V and 1 base from J, with 17 bases between. The CDR3 contains 17 residues. The DNA of the CDR3 is TGTGCCAGCAGTCCCCACGCAGACAGACAAACTAATGAAAAACTGTTTTTT. Protein product: CASSPHADRQTNEKLFF.

A word on this clonotype: A much more abundant neighbour one base away suggests this may be a read error. The J gene is TRBJ2-7, the V gene TRBV5-1; no firm D call. Germline CDR1 is SGHRS and CDR2 is YFSETQ. The ends were cut back, 1 base at V and 7 bases at J, with 21 bases in the middle. The CDR3 is made up of 16 amino acids. The CDR3 region is CASSLSPIDSNNEQYF. The CDR3 nucleotides are TGCGCCAGCAGCTTGTCCCCTATCGACTCAAACAATGAGCAGTACTTC.

This clonotype was detected only once. One junction end does not reproduce the germline sequence, and a read error may be involved. The chain has TRBV29-1 and TRBJ2-7; 9 nucleotides agree with TRBD1. This CDR3 is 13 amino acids long. The V gene's germline CDR1 is SQVTM and CDR2 ANQGSEA. The CDR3 nucleotides read TGCAGCGTGGGACAGGGATTCTCCTACGGGCAGTACTTC. Its translation: CSVGQGFSYGQYF.